The 9 T cell receptor beta chains given below trace back to one sample, sequenced in a study of cytomegalovirus exposure and HLA in healthy donors. The protocol was immunoSEQ multiplex PCR, while the TCRdb copy is restricted to in-frame clones and leaves out a portion. The sample carries roughly 330,000 clones, about 85% recorded once. Sample: PBMCs. Every receptor here comes from a woman aged 25 to 39 in good health and CMV-seropositive.

V usage is TRBV7-8 and J usage is TRBJ2-5; no clear D gene. V lost 3 bases and J 1 base, leaving 9 bases between the germline ends. This CDR3 has 14 residues. Germline V lookup: CDR1 SGHVS, CDR2 FQNEAQ. As DNA, the CDR3 is TGTGCCAGCAGCTTTCAACCACCCCAAGAGACCCAGTACTTC. This translates into CASSFQPPQETQYF.

The V and J genes are TRBV27 and TRBJ2-7; D ambiguous. The CDR3 consists of 15 residues. CDR1 is MNHEY, CDR2 SMNVEV, per germline (reference sequence). Trimming took 8 bases from V and 4 from J, leaving 21 bases between them. The CDR3 is CASLLLKELLYEQYF. The CDR3 DNA sequence: TGTGCCAGCCTTCTCCTCAAGGAACTACTTTACGAGCAGTACTTC.

The chain joins TRBV4-2 to TRBJ2-7; D remains ambiguous. The V gene lost 0 bases and the J gene lost 2 bases, with 11 bases spanning the gap. This CDR3 region has 15 residues. The germline V gene has CDR1 LGHNA and CDR2 YNFKEQ. The chain's CDR3 is CASSQEPSKAYEQYF. The CDR3 bases are TGTGCCAGCAGCCAAGAACCATCTAAGGCCTACGAGCAGTACTTC.

This clone was picked up a small number of times. V is TRBV7-9 and J is TRBJ2-7, with TRBD2 matching over 7 bases. Unmatched junction bases numbered 3, after V lost 1 base and J lost 3 bases. The V gene's germline CDR1 is SEHNR and CDR2 FQNEAQ (reference sequence). This CDR3 region has 14 residues. CDR3 sequence reads: CASSLVSGIYEQYF. The CDR3 bases are TGTGCCAGCAGCTTAGTAAGCGGGATCTACGAGCAGTACTTC.

The chain employs TRBV7-3 and TRBJ2-2, with 12 bases lining up with TRBD2. The trim removed 5 bases at V and 6 bases at J, leaving 7 bases unmatched. The CDR3 extends over 16 amino acids. CDR1 and CDR2 from the germline V gene are SGHTA and FQGTGA. CDR3 nucleotides: TGTGCCAGCAGCACGACTAGCGGGAGTCCGGCCGGGGAGCTGTTTTTT. Its protein product is CASSTTSGSPAGELFF.

J is TRBJ1-5 and V is TRBV18; tentatively, D is TRBD1 (6 bases). V was clipped by 5 bases and J by 5 bases, with 13 bases between them. CDR1 and CDR2 (germline): KGHSH, LQKENI. The CDR3 length is 14 residues. The CDR3 loop reads CASSTTSGDQPQHF. DNA for the CDR3: TGTGCCAGCTCAACGACCTCAGGGGATCAGCCCCAGCATTTT.

The rearrangement uses TRBV18 and TRBJ1-1, with D unresolved. Germline CDR1 is KGHSH and CDR2 is LQKENI. Trimming removed 3 bases from V and 4 bases from J, with 6 bases in between. CDR3 length equals 12 residues. The CDR3 bases are TGTGCCAGCTCACCTTCGGGCACTGAAGCTTTCTTT. This encodes CASSPSGTEAFF.

This sequence joins TRBV7-7 and TRBJ2-6; D might be TRBD1 (5 bases). CDR3 length: 19 amino acids. The germline CDR1 and CDR2 sequences are SSHAT and FNYEAQ (reference sequence). V lost 2 bases, J lost 2 bases, and 19 bases lay in between. The CDR3 coding sequence is TGTGCCAGCAGCTTATATCCCCCAGGGTCTACCACTGGGGCCAACGTCCTGACTTTC. This gives the protein CASSLYPPGSTTGANVLTF.

V usage is TRBV9 and J usage is TRBJ2-7; no definite D call. Germline lookup yields CDR1 SGDLS and CDR2 YYNGEE. This CDR3 spans 15 amino acids. With 0 bases removed from V and 0 bases from J, the gap between germline ends came to 10 bases. The CDR3 nucleotides are TGTGCCAGCAGCGTAGCCCCGGAGTCCTCCTACGAGCAGTACTTC. Protein sequence: CASSVAPESSYEQYF.